The 25 T cell receptor beta chains given below trace back to one sample, sequenced in a study of T cells in Graves' hyperthyroidism and ophthalmopathy (dated by TCRdb to about 2019). Library prep was done by multiplex PCR. Data came from an Illumina HiSeq 2000. TCR beta CDR3 regions were amplified from RNA transcripts. The TCR CDR3 was subjected to a first round of RT-PCR using the HTBI primer set and the Qiagen OneStep RT-PCR kit. The public reads were quality trimmed at Q25 with fastp and then assembled into clones with MiXCR by TCRdb, keeping productive beta chains. A single entry per CDR3 protein holds the most common genes and DNA from its merged rows. The sample yields over 250,000 distinct CDR3 sequences; over 20% were counted once. About 60% of the sample belongs to the ten largest clones. Sequences were obtained from blood. The source is a man aged 25-45 years with Graves' ophthalmopathy.

J is TRBJ1-2 and V is TRBV19; 9 bases are shared with TRBD1. The CDR3 spans 16 residues. CDR1 and CDR2 (germline): LNHDA, SQIVND (reference sequence). Germline trimming cut 1 base from V and 4 bases from J; bases unmatched to any gene: 7. The CDR3 nucleotides are TGTGCCAGTAGTATAGCCACGGGACAGGGAATCTATGGCTACACCTTC. Residues: CASSIATGQGIYGYTF.

This clonotype was detected a few times. The chain couples TRBV5-1 to TRBJ2-1; 12 bases line up with TRBD1. Germline CDR1 SGHRS, CDR2 YFSETQ. Trimming cost V 0 bases and J 9 bases; bases outside gene matches: 7. This CDR3 is 16 amino acids long. For the CDR3, the DNA is TGCGCCAGCAGCTTGGCCCCGGGACAGGGGGCAGGTGAGCAGTTCTTC. The encoded protein is CASSLAPGQGAGEQFF.

Ten or more counts support this clonotype. This rearrangement joins TRBV2 to TRBJ2-1; no firm D call. This CDR3 is 14 amino acids long. CDR1 is SNHLY and CDR2 is FYNNEI in the germline V gene. V was clipped by 0 bases and J by 8 bases, with 11 bases between them. The CDR3, as DNA: TGTGCCAGCAGTGAAGCGCTTCGTTGGGATGAGCAGTTCTTC. Amino acids: CASSEALRWDEQFF.

The chain joins TRBV9 to TRBJ2-1; 8 nucleotides line up with TRBD2. The CDR3 totals 16 residues. Germline V lookup: CDR1 SGDLS, CDR2 YYNGEE. J was trimmed by 2 bases and V by 0 bases; bases with no gene match: 4. This chain's CDR3 is CASSVGPGGTYNEQFF. The DNA of the CDR3 is TGTGCCAGCAGCGTAGGCCCGGGAGGGACCTACAATGAGCAGTTCTTC.

This clonotype occurred many times. The V and J genes are TRBV12-3 or TRBV12-4 and TRBJ2-2; TRBD1 matches 7 bases. V was pared by 6 bases and J by 3 bases, with 4 bases of the junction left unmatched. This CDR3 is built from 14 residues. The DNA for the CDR3 is TGTGCCAGCAGCAGGGACAGTCACACCGGGGAGCTGTTTTTT. Its translation: CASSRDSHTGELFF.

This clonotype has a single count. The chain has TRBV19 and TRBJ1-1; a weak D match, TRBD1 (6 bases). Deletions cut 7 bases from V and 7 bases from J, with 13 bases between. CDR3 length: 12 amino acids. The germline V gene has CDR1 LNHDA and CDR2 SQIVND (reference sequence). In nucleotides, the CDR3 is TGTGCCAGTATCCAGGGGCGGGGTGAAGCTTTCTTT. It translates to CASIQGRGEAFF.

This chain links TRBV6-2 or TRBV6-3 with TRBJ2-3, with D hard to call. The CDR3 consists of 15 residues. Germline V gives CDR1 MNHEY, CDR2 SVGEGT. V lost 3 bases and J lost 0, with 10 bases in between. Written as DNA, the CDR3 is TGTGCCAGCAGTTATCTGACCAGAAGCACAGATACGCAGTATTTT. Protein: CASSYLTRSTDTQYF.

This clonotype turned up a few times. This chain joins TRBV20-1 and TRBJ1-2, with D possibly TRBD1 on 6 matching bases. The V gene's germline CDR1 is DFQATT and CDR2 SNEGSKA (reference sequence). This CDR3 is 16 amino acids long. The V gene lost 0 bases and the J gene lost 4 bases, with 18 bases spanning the gap. CDR3 bases: TGCAGTGCTAGAGATAATGCAGGGGTGTTGGGCTATGGCTACACCTTC. It translates to CSARDNAGVLGYGYTF.

This clonotype came up a few times. This chain joins TRBV3-1 and TRBJ1-5, with 8 bases identical to TRBD1. CDR1 and CDR2 (germline): LGHDT, YNNKEL (reference sequence). J gave up 6 bases and V 1 base, and 11 bases lay outside the gene matches. CDR3 length: 17 residues. CDR3 region: CASSQATGQGFGQPQHF. The CDR3 DNA follows: TGTGCCAGCAGCCAAGCGACCGGACAGGGATTTGGTCAGCCCCAGCATTTT.

The gene calls are TRBV5-1 and TRBJ2-7; 7 nucleotides agree with TRBD2. In germline, CDR1 is SGHRS, CDR2 YFSETQ. The CDR3 spans 14 residues. The V segment lost 0 bases and the J segment 5 bases; nucleotides outside the gene matches: 5. CDR3 coding DNA: TGCGCCAGCAGCTTGGCGGGGGGAGCTAACGAGCAGTACTTC. Residues: CASSLAGGANEQYF.

This chain connects TRBV20-1 to TRBJ1-1; D might be TRBD1 (5 bases). Trimming removed 0 bases at V and 0 bases at J, with 17 bases between. The CDR3 runs to 17 residues. CDR1 is DFQATT and CDR2 is SNEGSKA in the germline V gene (reference sequence). CDR3 sequence: CSARDPDQGRMNTEAFF. CDR3 coding DNA: TGCAGTGCTAGAGATCCGGACCAGGGCCGCATGAACACTGAAGCTTTCTTT.

In its sample, this clonotype was seen many times. V usage is TRBV28 and J usage is TRBJ2-1; D unclear. This CDR3 has 14 amino acids. The germline gives CDR1 MDHEN, CDR2 SYDVKM. Trimming removed 7 bases from V and 4 bases from J, with 14 bases in between. The CDR3 bases are TGTGCCAGCACCCCGAGTGGGCCGTACAATGAGCAGTTCTTC. Its protein is CASTPSGPYNEQFF.

On this clonotype itself: The junction departs from germline at one end; a sequencing error may be responsible. The CDR3 here is CASGIQGSYNEQFF. The CDR3 nucleotides are TGTGCCAGTGGTATACAGGGGTCCTACAATGAGCAGTTCTTC. The J gene is TRBJ2-1, the V gene TRBV19; 7 bases align to TRBD1. Germline loops: CDR1 LNHDA, CDR2 SQIVND (reference sequence). This CDR3 contains 14 residues.

This clonotype has just a few counts. Written as DNA, the CDR3 is TGTGCCAGCAGCCGTTTCCTACAGGGGGACCGTCCCTATGGCTACACCTTC. This translates into CASSRFLQGDRPYGYTF. The chain employs TRBV7-9 and TRBJ1-2, with 8 bases that match TRBD1. The CDR3 is 17 amino acids. Germline V gene sequence: CDR1 SEHNR, CDR2 FQNEAQ (reference sequence). Trimming took 5 bases from V and 4 from J; bases not matched to a gene: 15. Variable domain in full (rest from reference TRBV7-9 and TRBJ1-2): DTGVSQNPRHKITKRGQNVTFRCDPISEHNRLYWYRQTLGQGPEFLTYFQNEAQLEKSRLLSDRFSAERPKGSFSTLEIQRTEQGDSAMYLCASSRFLQGDRPYGYTFGSGTRLTVV.

This clonotype was detected many times. The rearrangement joins TRBV28 to TRBJ1-4; 7 nucleotides line up with TRBD1. The junction had 7 bases not matched to a gene; V was cut back by 4 bases and J by 5 bases. Germline assignment: CDR1 MDHEN and CDR2 SYDVKM. The CDR3 runs to 15 residues. In DNA form, the CDR3 reads TGTGCCAGCAGTTCGCCGGGACAGCTAAATGAAAAACTGTTTTTT. This translates into CASSSPGQLNEKLFF.

This clonotype was seen repeatedly, ten times or more. The rearrangement links TRBV11-2 to TRBJ1-3, with D uncertain. The CDR3 spans 14 residues. The V gene's germline CDR1 is SGHAT and CDR2 FQNNGV. V lost 3 bases and J 1 base, leaving 7 bases between the germline ends. CDR3 DNA sequence: TGTGCCAGCAGCTTCACCGATTCTGGAAACACCATATATTTT. It specifies CASSFTDSGNTIYF.

The chain employs TRBV7-2 and TRBJ2-1; D uncertain. CDR1 and CDR2 from the germline V gene are SGHTA and FQGNSA. There are 13 residues in the CDR3. The V and J ends lost 1 base and 4 bases respectively, with 5 bases between them. The CDR3 nucleotides read TGTGCCAGCAGCTTAGTCCCTTACAATGAGCAGTTCTTC. It encodes CASSLVPYNEQFF. Complete variable domain (other parts from reference TRBV7-2 and TRBJ2-1): GAGVSQSPSNKVTEKGKDVELRCDPISGHTALYWYRQSLGQGLEFLIYFQGNSAPDKSGLPSDRFSAERTGGSVSTLTIQRTQQEDSAVYLCASSLVPYNEQFFGPGTRLTVL.

Points on this clonotype: A much larger clone lies one base from this, so it may be a read error. CDR3 sequence (DNA): TGTGCCAGCAGTTTCTCCCATAATTCACCCCTCCACTTT. It translates to CASSFSHNSPLHF. This rearrangement joins TRBV28 to TRBJ1-6; D call uncertain. The CDR3 length is 13 residues. CDR1 is MDHEN, CDR2 SYDVKM, per germline.

Many counts were recorded for this clonotype. The chain recombines TRBV28 with TRBJ2-2; D unclear. This CDR3 is built from 16 residues. CDR1 is MDHEN and CDR2 is SYDVKM in the germline V gene. Trimming stripped 3 bases from V and 3 bases from J, with 14 bases between. The CDR3 coding sequence is TGTGCCAGCAGTTTGTTAGGCGGCCTGTACACCGGGGAGCTGTTTTTT. Translation gives CASSLLGGLYTGELFF.

This rearrangement joins TRBV9 to TRBJ2-3, with 9 bases that match TRBD2. Germline-derived CDR1 and CDR2 are SGDLS and YYNGEE. This CDR3 contains 16 residues. V was clipped by 4 bases and J by 0 bases; unmatched bases: 6. CDR3 bases: TGTGCCAGCAGCCCCGGACTAGCGCGAAGCACAGATACGCAGTATTTT. This gives the protein CASSPGLARSTDTQYF.

Regarding this clonotype: A much more abundant neighbour one base away suggests this may be a read error. V usage is TRBV3-1 and J usage is TRBJ2-1, with TRBD2 as a possible D gene (7 bases). Germline-derived CDR1 and CDR2 are LGHDT and YNNKEL (reference sequence). This CDR3 region has 17 residues. The CDR3 DNA sequence: TGTGCCAGCAGCCAAGATAATGCGGGGGCCGTCTACAATGGGCAGTTCTTC. It is translated as CASSQDNAGAVYNGQFF.

This clonotype was recorded a few times. Being one base from a much bigger clone, this may be a read error. The CDR3 DNA sequence: TGCAGTGCTAGGGGGGGGGATAGCGGGAGGCGAGATACGCAGTATTTT. Translation gives CSARGGDSGRRDTQYF. The chain combines TRBV20-1 with TRBJ2-3; 10 positions agree with TRBD2. This CDR3 region has 16 residues. V was pared by 3 bases and J by 5 bases, with 11 bases of the junction left unmatched. The germline gives CDR1 DFQATT, CDR2 SNEGSKA (reference sequence).

The rearrangement joins TRBV12-5 to TRBJ2-3; 12 bases are shared with TRBD2. With 6 bases clipped from V and 4 bases from J, the junction kept 8 bases outside the gene matches. Germline V gene data show CDR1 as LGHNT and CDR2 as FRNRAP. The CDR3 consists of 16 residues. This CDR3 reads CASGPLAGGLADTQYF. CDR3 nucleotide sequence: TGTGCTAGTGGGCCGCTAGCGGGAGGGCTTGCAGATACGCAGTATTTT.

The table lists this clonotype with a few counts. The rearrangement joins TRBV10-3 to TRBJ2-7, with 11 bases aligning to TRBD2. V lost 8 bases to trimming and J lost 5 bases; unmatched junction nucleotides: 5. Germline V lookup: CDR1 ENHRY, CDR2 SYGVKD. The CDR3 covers 13 residues. The CDR3 nucleotides are TGTGCCATCGGGACTAGCGGTGGACACGAGCAGTACTTC. It codes for CAIGTSGGHEQYF.

V usage is TRBV10-3 and J usage is TRBJ2-2; D uncertain. The CDR3 runs 14 residues. Germline V gives CDR1 ENHRY, CDR2 SYGVKD. V lost 2 bases and J lost 1, with 5 bases in between. The chain's CDR3 is CAISEPMNTGELFF. The CDR3 coding sequence is TGTGCCATCAGTGAGCCGATGAACACCGGGGAGCTGTTTTTT.